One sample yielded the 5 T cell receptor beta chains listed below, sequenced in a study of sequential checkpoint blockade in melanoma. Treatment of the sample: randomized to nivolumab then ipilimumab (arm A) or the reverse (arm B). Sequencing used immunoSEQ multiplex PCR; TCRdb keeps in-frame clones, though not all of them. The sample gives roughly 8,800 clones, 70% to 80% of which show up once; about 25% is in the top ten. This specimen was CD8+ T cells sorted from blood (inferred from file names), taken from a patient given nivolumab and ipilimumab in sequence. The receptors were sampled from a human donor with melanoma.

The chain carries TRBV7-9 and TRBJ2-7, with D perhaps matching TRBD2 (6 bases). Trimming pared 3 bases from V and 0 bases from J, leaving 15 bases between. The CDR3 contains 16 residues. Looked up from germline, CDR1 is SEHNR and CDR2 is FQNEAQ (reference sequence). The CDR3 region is CASSFIIGGTSYEQYF. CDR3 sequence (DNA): TGTGCCAGCAGCTTCATCATTGGGGGGACCTCCTACGAGCAGTACTTC.

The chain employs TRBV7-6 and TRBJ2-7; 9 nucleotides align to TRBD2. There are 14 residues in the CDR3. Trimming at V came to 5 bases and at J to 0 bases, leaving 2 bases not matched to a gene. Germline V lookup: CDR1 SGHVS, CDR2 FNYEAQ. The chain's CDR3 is CASSGSGGSYEQYF. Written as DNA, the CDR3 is TGTGCCAGCAGCGGTAGCGGGGGCTCCTACGAGCAGTACTTC. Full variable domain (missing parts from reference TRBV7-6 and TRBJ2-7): GAGVSQSPRYKVTKRGQDVALRCDPISGHVSLYWYRQALGQGPEFLTYFNYEAQQDKSGLPNDRFSAERPEGSISTLTIQRTEQRDSAMYRCASSGSGGSYEQYFGPGTRLTVT.

The CDR3 loop is CASSVGQEGNQPQHF. DNA of the CDR3: TGTGCCAGCAGCGTAGGACAGGAGGGCAATCAGCCCCAGCATTTT. This chain links TRBV9 with TRBJ1-5; tentatively, D is TRBD1 (6 bases). V was cut by 0 bases and J by 2 bases, with 9 bases left in between. CDR1 SGDLS and CDR2 YYNGEE come from the germline V gene. The CDR3 is made up of 15 amino acids.

The CDR3 loop reads CASSSGTGDTEAFF. For the CDR3, the DNA is TGTGCCAGCAGTTCAGGGACAGGCGACACTGAAGCTTTCTTT. The V and J genes are TRBV6-5 and TRBJ1-1, with 8 bases aligning to TRBD1. CDR1 is MNHEY and CDR2 is SVGAGI in the germline V gene. V shed 4 bases, J shed 3 bases, and the junction held 4 bases outside the gene matches. The CDR3 loop spans 14 amino acids.

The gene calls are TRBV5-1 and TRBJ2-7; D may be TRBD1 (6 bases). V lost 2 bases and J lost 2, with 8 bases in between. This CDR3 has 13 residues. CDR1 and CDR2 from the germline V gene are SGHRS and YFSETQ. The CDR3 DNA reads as TGCGCCAGCAGCTTACAGGGTACCTACGAGCAGTACTTC. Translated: CASSLQGTYEQYF.